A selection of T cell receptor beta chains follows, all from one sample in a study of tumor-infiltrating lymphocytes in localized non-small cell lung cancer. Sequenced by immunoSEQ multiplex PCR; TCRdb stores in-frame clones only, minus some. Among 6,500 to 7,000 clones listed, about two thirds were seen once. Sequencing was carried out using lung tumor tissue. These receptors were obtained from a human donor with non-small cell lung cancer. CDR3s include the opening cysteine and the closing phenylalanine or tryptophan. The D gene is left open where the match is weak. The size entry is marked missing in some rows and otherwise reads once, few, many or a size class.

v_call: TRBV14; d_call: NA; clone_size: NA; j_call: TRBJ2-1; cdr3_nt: TGTGCCAGCAGCCAATTATCGGTTGAGCAGTTCTTC; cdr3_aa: CASSQLSVEQFF
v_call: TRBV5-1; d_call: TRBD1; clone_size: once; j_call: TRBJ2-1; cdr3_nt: TGCGCCAGCAGCTCCTCAGCCGGGACAGGGTACAATGAGCAGTTCTTC; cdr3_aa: CASSSSAGTGYNEQFF
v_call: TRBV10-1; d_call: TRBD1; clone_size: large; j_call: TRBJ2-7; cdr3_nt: TGCGCCAGCAGTGAGTCGGGACAGTTTTACGAGCAGTACTTC; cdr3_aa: CASSESGQFYEQYF
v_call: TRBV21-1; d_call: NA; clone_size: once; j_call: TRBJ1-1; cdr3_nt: TGTGCCAGCAGCAAAGCCGGGGGAGGGCTGAACACTGAAGCTTTCTTT; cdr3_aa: CASSKAGGGLNTEAFF
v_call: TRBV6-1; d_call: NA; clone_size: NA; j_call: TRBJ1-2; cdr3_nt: TGTGCCAGCAGTGAAAACGGCCGGACTGATGGCTACACCTTC; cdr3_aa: CASSENGRTDGYTF
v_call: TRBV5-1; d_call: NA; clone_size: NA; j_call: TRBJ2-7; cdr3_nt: TGCGCCAGCAGCCCCACATTGGACGGGGCCTACGAGCAGTACTTC; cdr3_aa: CASSPTLDGAYEQYF
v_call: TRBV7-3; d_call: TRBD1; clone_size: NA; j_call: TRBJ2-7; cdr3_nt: TGTGCCAGCAGCGCCGGCCCCGGGACAGGTGGTGGGCAGTACTTC; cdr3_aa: CASSAGPGTGGGQYF
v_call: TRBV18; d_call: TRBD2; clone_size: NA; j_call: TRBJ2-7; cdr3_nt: TGTGCCAGCTCACCCGGGGGGGCGCTAGTCACCTACGAGCAGTACTTC; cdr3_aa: CASSPGGALVTYEQYF
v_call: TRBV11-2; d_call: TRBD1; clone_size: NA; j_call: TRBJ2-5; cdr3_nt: TGTGCCAGCAGTCAGACAGGGGCCCAAGAGACCCAGTACTTC; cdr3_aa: CASSQTGAQETQYF
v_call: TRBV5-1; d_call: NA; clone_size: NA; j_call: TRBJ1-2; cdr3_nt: TGCGCCAGCAGCTTGGTACAGGCCCGGGGCTATGGCTACACCTTC; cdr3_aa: CASSLVQARGYGYTF
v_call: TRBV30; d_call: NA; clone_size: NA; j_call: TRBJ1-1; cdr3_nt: TGTGCCTGGAGTGTTACAGGGAGTTCCATAGCTTTCTTT; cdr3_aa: CAWSVTGSSIAFF
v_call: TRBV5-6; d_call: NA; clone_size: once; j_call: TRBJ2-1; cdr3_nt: TGTGCCAGCAGCTACGCACGGACATCCATCAATGAGCAGTTCTTC; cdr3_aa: CASSYARTSINEQFF
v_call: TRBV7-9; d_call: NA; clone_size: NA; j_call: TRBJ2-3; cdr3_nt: TGTGCCAGCACCTGGGGGGCGGATAGCACAGATACGCAGTATTTT; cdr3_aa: CASTWGADSTDTQYF
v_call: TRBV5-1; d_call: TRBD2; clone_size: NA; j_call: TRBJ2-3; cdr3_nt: TGCGCCAGCTCCGCCTCAGCGGGGCGGGGAGATACGCAGTATTTT; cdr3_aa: CASSASAGRGDTQYF
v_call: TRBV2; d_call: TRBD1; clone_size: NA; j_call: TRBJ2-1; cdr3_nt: TGTGCCAGCAGTGAACTGGGGGACAGGGGGAGTTACAATGAGCAGTTCTTC; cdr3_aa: CASSELGDRGSYNEQFF
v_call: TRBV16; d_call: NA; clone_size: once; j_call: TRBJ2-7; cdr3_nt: TGTGCCAGCAGCCCTAGACAGGATACCTACGAGCAGTACTTC; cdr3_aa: CASSPRQDTYEQYF
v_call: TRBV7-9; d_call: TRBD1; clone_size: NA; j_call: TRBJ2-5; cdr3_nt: TGTGCCAGCAGCTTTCAGGGGGTACAAGAGACCCAGTACTTC; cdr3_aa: CASSFQGVQETQYF
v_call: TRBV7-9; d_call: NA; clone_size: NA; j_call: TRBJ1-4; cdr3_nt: TGTGCCAGCAGCCTCGGACGGAGAGCAACTAATGAAAAACTGTTTTTT; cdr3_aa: CASSLGRRATNEKLFF
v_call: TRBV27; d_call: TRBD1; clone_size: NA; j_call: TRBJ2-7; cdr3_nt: TGTGCCAGCAGTCGAAAACCCGGGACAGAAAAGTACGAGCAGTACTTC; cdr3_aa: CASSRKPGTEKYEQYF
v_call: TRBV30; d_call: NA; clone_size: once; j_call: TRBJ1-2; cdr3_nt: TGTGCCTCTAAGACGGATGGCTACACCTTC; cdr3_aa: CASKTDGYTF
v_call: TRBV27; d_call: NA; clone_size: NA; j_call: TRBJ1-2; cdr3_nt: TGTGCCAGCAGTTCAGGGACGGGGGGTGGCTACACCTTC; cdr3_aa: CASSSGTGGGYTF
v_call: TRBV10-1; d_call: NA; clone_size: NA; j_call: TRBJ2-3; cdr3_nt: TGCGCCAGCAGTGAGTATGCGGCTACCGGTACGCAGTATTTT; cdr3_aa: CASSEYAATGTQYF
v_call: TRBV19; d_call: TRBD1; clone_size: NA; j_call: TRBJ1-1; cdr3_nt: TGTGCCAGTAGCGCAGGGGGCGAGGGAATAGCTTTCTTT; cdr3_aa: CASSAGGEGIAFF
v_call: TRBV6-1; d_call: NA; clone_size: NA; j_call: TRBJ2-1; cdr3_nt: TGTGCCAGCAGTGAAGCGCCTCCCTGGAATGAGCAGTTCTTC; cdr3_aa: CASSEAPPWNEQFF
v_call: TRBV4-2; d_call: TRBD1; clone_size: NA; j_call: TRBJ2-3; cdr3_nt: TGTGCCAGCACACGGACAGGGGAGGCAGATACGCAGTATTTT; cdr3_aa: CASTRTGEADTQYF
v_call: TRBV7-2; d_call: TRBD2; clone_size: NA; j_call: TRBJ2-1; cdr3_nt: TGTGCCAGCAGCCGGAGACTAGCGGGGGCCGAGCAGTTCTTC; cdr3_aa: CASSRRLAGAEQFF
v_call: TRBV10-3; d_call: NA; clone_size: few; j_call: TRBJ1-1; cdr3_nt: TGTGCCATCAGTGAGACAGGCCCAGAAGCTTTCTTT; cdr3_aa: CAISETGPEAFF
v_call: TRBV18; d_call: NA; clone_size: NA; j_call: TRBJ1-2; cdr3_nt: TGTGCCAGCTCACCACCTATAACGGAAATCTATGGCTACACCTTC; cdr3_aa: CASSPPITEIYGYTF
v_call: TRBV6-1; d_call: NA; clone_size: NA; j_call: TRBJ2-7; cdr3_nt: TGTGCCAGCATCCCGGGACGGGCCTACGAGCAGTACTTC; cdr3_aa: CASIPGRAYEQYF
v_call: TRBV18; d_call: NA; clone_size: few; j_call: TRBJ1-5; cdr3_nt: TGTGCCAGCTCGCCAGAATATAGCAATCAGCCCCAGCATTTT; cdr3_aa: CASSPEYSNQPQHF
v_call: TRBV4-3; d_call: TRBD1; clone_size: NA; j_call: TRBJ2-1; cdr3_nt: TGCGCCAGCAGCCAAGAAGGGACAGGGGGCAATGAGCAGTTCTTC; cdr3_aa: CASSQEGTGGNEQFF
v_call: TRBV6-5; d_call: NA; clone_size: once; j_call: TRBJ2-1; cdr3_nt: TGTGCCAGCAGTTTATTGGGACTTGCCTCGGAGCAGTTCTTC; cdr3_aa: CASSLLGLASEQFF
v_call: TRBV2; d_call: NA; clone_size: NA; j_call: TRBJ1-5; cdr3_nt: TGTGCCAGCAGTCCGGGGTTTAATCAGCCCCAGCATTTT; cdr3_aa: CASSPGFNQPQHF
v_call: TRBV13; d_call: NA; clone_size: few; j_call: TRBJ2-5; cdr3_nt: TGTGCCAGCAGCTTGGCGGAGGAGGAGACCCAGTACTTC; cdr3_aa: CASSLAEEETQYF
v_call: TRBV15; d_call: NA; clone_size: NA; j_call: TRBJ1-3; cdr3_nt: TGTGCCACCAGCAGAGCGTCACAGGCCAGCTCTGGAAACACCATATATTTT; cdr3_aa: CATSRASQASSGNTIYF
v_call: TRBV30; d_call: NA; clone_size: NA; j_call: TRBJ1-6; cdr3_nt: TGTGCCTGGAGTGTACCCGGTCCAGGGCTCTGGTCACCCCTCCACTTT; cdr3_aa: CAWSVPGPGLWSPLHF
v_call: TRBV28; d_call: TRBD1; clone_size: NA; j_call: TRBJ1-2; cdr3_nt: TGTGCCAGCAGTCCCCCAGGGGGCTCACGAGGCTACACCTTC; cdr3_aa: CASSPPGGSRGYTF